These T cell receptor beta chains were read from a single sample in a study of vaccination and CD4 T cells after COVID-19. TCRdb reprocessed the PCR reads via MiXCR and lists one record per CDR3 protein. The sample consists of about 15,000 distinct CDR3 sequences, about two fifths of them appearing once. For these TCRs, the target antigens are not known. The specimen sequenced was CD4+ T cells from blood, cultured in vitro. Receptor source: a human donor who had recovered from COVID-19. CDR3s include the opening cysteine and the closing phenylalanine or tryptophan. The D gene is left open where the match is weak. Size is omitted from some rows. Given values are once, few, many or a class for expanded clones.

TRBJ1-1	TRBV6-1	13	-	-	CASIGAVNTEAFF	TGTGCCAGCATTGGTGCTGTAAACACTGAAGCTTTCTTT
TRBJ2-7	TRBV5-4	15	-	TRBD2	CASRAGTSGNLEQYF	TGTGCCAGCAGGGCCGGGACTAGCGGAAATCTGGAGCAGTACTTC
TRBJ2-1	TRBV15	16	-	TRBD2	CATSRDLAGGYNEQFF	TGTGCCACCAGCAGAGATTTAGCGGGAGGGTACAATGAGCAGTTCTTC
TRBJ1-2	TRBV5-4	14	-	-	CASSPGPREGGYTF	TGTGCCAGCAGCCCTGGGCCCAGGGAGGGCGGCTACACCTTC
TRBJ1-5	TRBV5-6	15	-	-	CASSLAPTIGQPQHF	TGTGCCAGCAGCCTCGCCCCGACTATTGGTCAGCCCCAGCATTTT
TRBJ2-7	TRBV10-3	13	-	-	CAISDGAPNEQYF	TGTGCCATCAGTGATGGGGCACCCAACGAGCAGTACTTC
TRBJ1-1	TRBV6-1	15	-	TRBD1	CASSGQGARSTEAFF	TGTGCCAGCAGCGGACAGGGGGCGCGTAGCACTGAAGCTTTCTTT
TRBJ2-3	TRBV6-5	14	few	-	CASSYSIWGDTQYF	TGTGCCAGCAGTTACTCGATCTGGGGAGATACGCAGTATTTT
TRBJ2-7	TRBV20-1	13	-	TRBD1	CSASRDRVFEQYF	TGCAGTGCTAGCCGGGACAGGGTATTCGAGCAGTACTTC
TRBJ1-1	TRBV28	15	-	TRBD1	CASSPLGTGVTEALF	TGTGCCAGCAGTCCCCTTGGGACAGGGGTGACTGAAGCTCTCTTT
TRBJ2-5	TRBV20-1	11	few	TRBD1	CSARTTGPKYF	TGCAGTGCTAGAACGACAGGGCCGAAGTACTTC
TRBJ1-4	TRBV6-1	15	-	-	CASNTRGSTNEKLFF	TGTGCCAGCAATACTAGGGGGTCAACTAATGAAAAACTGTTTTTT
TRBJ1-1	TRBV30	12	-	-	CAWSAGTAEAFF	TGTGCCTGGAGTGCGGGAACCGCTGAAGCTTTCTTT